The 23 T cell receptor beta chains listed next were all sequenced from one sample in a study of beta chain features in type 1 diabetes. Study outcomes and limitations: Type 1 diabetes patients had moderately but significantly shorter TCRB CDR3s in all four CD4+ subsets.

Their specific antigens are unknown. TCRB transcripts that were expressed got sequenced, as all of the isolated RNA had been reverse transcribed. Clones were read by immunoSEQ multiplex PCR, and TCRdb kept only the in-frame ones, dropping some. In the table there are some 160,000 clones, approximately 8.8% of which are singletons. Sequencing input: central memory CD4+ T cells from blood. These receptor sequences come from a woman in her twenties or thirties with type 1 diabetes.

The J gene is TRBJ1-1, the V gene TRBV18; TRBD1 matches 7 bases. The germline CDR1 and CDR2 sequences are KGHSH and LQKENI. The length of the CDR3 is 14 residues. J was trimmed by 2 bases and V by 8 bases; bases with no gene match: 8. CDR3: CASHRGTVNTEAFF. The CDR3 DNA reads TGTGCCAGCCACCGGGGGACAGTTAACACTGAAGCTTTCTTT.

In DNA form, the CDR3 reads TGTGCCAGCAGGACTGGGACAGGGGCAAACATTCAGTACTTC. Its protein product is CASRTGTGANIQYF. The J gene is TRBJ2-4, the V gene TRBV28; TRBD1 aligns across 10 bases. Germline loops: CDR1 MDHEN, CDR2 SYDVKM. The CDR3 has 14 residues. The ends lost 6 bases at V and 6 bases at J; junction bases unmatched: 5.

The gene calls are TRBV11-3 and TRBJ2-1; maybe TRBD2 (6 bases). CDR3 length: 18 residues. Germline assignment: CDR1 SGHNT and CDR2 YENEEA. Trimming took 0 bases from V and 0 from J, leaving 15 bases between them. CDR3 loop: CASSLDYGGAGSYNEQFF. CDR3 in DNA: TGTGCCAGCAGCTTAGATTACGGGGGAGCGGGCTCCTACAATGAGCAGTTCTTC.

The rearrangement uses TRBV29-1 and TRBJ2-6; D is uncertain. Trimming stripped 7 bases from V and 2 bases from J, with 12 bases between. The CDR3 is made up of 14 amino acids. Germline CDR1 reads SQVTM; CDR2 reads ANQGSEA. CDR3 sequence: CSAFTRTGANVLTF. As DNA, the CDR3 is TGCAGCGCATTTACGAGGACTGGGGCCAACGTCCTGACTTTC. Together with reference TRBV29-1 and TRBJ2-6, the CDR3 gives the full variable domain: SAVISQKPSRDICQRGTSLTIQCQVDSQVTMMFWYRQQPGQSLTLIATANQGSEATYESGFVIDKFPISRPNLTFSTLTVSNMSPEDSSIYLCSAFTRTGANVLTFGAGSRLTVL.

The chain carries TRBV6-1 and TRBJ2-5; TRBD2 agrees at 9 bases. Unmatched junction bases numbered 5, after V lost 4 bases and J lost 5 bases. Germline values: CDR1 MNHNS, CDR2 SASEGT. This CDR3 spans 14 amino acids. The CDR3 bases are TGTGCCAGCAGTGCCTTAGCGGGAGCTGAGACCCAGTACTTC. Its protein product is CASSALAGAETQYF.

Many counts were recorded for this clone. The V and J genes are TRBV4-1 and TRBJ1-1, with 7 nucleotides matching TRBD1. Trimming at V came to 6 bases and at J to 1 base, leaving 11 bases not matched to a gene. Germline V gene sequence: CDR1 MGHRA, CDR2 YSYEKL. The CDR3 covers 16 residues. For the CDR3, the DNA is TGCGCCAGCAGGCACTATCCGGGACAGAGGAACACTGAAGCTTTCTTT. Amino acids: CASRHYPGQRNTEAFF.

This clone has more than one count but fewer than ten. V usage is TRBV7-2 and J usage is TRBJ2-1, with D unresolved. The V end lost 1 base, the J end lost 4 bases, and 8 bases lay between the germline ends. This CDR3 contains 14 residues. Germline lookup yields CDR1 SGHTA and CDR2 FQGNSA. CDR3 region: CASSLVLLYNEQFF. The CDR3 bases are TGTGCCAGCAGCTTAGTACTACTGTACAATGAGCAGTTCTTC. The variable domain in full, completed from reference TRBV7-2 and TRBJ2-1, reads GAGVSQSPSNKVTEKGKDVELRCDPISGHTALYWYRQSLGQGLEFLIYFQGNSAPDKSGLPSDRFSAERTGGSVSTLTIQRTQQEDSAVYLCASSLVLLYNEQFFGPGTRLTVL.

In this sample, this clone turned up a few times. Other DNA sequences in this sample translate to the same CDR3. This chain joins TRBV29-1 and TRBJ2-5; 8 nucleotides agree with TRBD1. J gave up 2 bases and V 5 bases, and 1 base lay outside the gene matches. CDR1 and CDR2 from the germline V gene are SQVTM and ANQGSEA. The CDR3 has 12 residues. The CDR3 sequence: CSVRQGQETQYF. CDR3 nucleotide sequence: TGCAGCGTTCGACAGGGGCAAGAGACCCAGTACTTC.

The chain links TRBV18 to TRBJ2-1; D is undetermined. CDR3 length: 12 amino acids. Per the germline V gene, CDR1 is KGHSH and CDR2 is LQKENI. V was pared by 6 bases and J by 9 bases, with 12 bases between. This chain's CDR3 is CASSPSGGEQFF. Here the CDR3 DNA reads TGTGCCAGCTCTCCTTCCGGCGGTGAGCAGTTCTTC.

V is TRBV11-2 and J is TRBJ2-1, with TRBD2 matching 10 bases. The CDR3 consists of 15 residues. V lost 2 bases to trimming and J lost 7 bases; unmatched junction nucleotides: 5. The germline CDR1 and CDR2 sequences are SGHAT and FQNNGV. In nucleotides, the CDR3 is TGTGCCAGCAGCTTACGCCCTAGCGGGAGTAATGAGCAGTTCTTC. Protein product: CASSLRPSGSNEQFF.

This chain connects TRBV19 to TRBJ2-1, with a possible D match to TRBD2 (6 bases). Trimming stripped 4 bases from V and 0 bases from J, with 13 bases between. The CDR3 has 16 residues. Germline CDR1 reads LNHDA; CDR2 reads SQIVND (reference sequence). The CDR3: CASSTRLGSSYNEQFF. In DNA, the CDR3 is TGTGCCAGTAGTACCAGACTAGGAAGCTCCTACAATGAGCAGTTCTTC.

This clone has only a few counts. The chain carries TRBV25-1 and TRBJ1-2; 9 nucleotides agree with TRBD1. CDR1 is MGHDK and CDR2 is SYGVNS in the germline V gene. The CDR3 has 15 amino acids. V shed 1 base, J shed 4 bases, and the junction held 4 bases outside the gene matches. In DNA, the CDR3 is TGTGCCAGCAGTGAATTGGGACAGGGCGCCTATGGCTACACCTTC. Translated: CASSELGQGAYGYTF.

The V gene is TRBV19, the J gene TRBJ2-1; TRBD2 agrees at 8 bases. The length of the CDR3 is 15 residues. Germline V gene data show CDR1 as LNHDA and CDR2 as SQIVND (reference sequence). The V and J ends lost 1 base and 9 bases, in that order; junction bases with no gene match: 8. The CDR3 reads CASSIVPGGPIEQFF. The DNA of the CDR3 is TGTGCCAGTAGTATAGTGCCGGGAGGGCCTATTGAGCAGTTCTTC.

This sequence joins TRBV9 and TRBJ2-3; D might be TRBD2 (5 bases). This CDR3 spans 16 amino acids. V gave up 1 base and J gave up 2 bases, with 14 bases separating them. From germline, CDR1 is SGDLS and CDR2 YYNGEE. CDR3 sequence reads: CASSVSSRDDTDTQYF. CDR3 DNA sequence: TGTGCCAGCAGCGTATCCTCCCGGGATGACACAGATACGCAGTATTTT.

The rearrangement uses TRBV6-6 and TRBJ2-1; TRBD2 matches 9 bases. CDR1 is MNHNY and CDR2 is SVGAGI in the germline V gene (reference sequence). J gave up 3 bases and V 6 bases, and 9 bases lay outside the gene matches. The CDR3 sequence is 16 residues long. CDR3 residues: CASRTLAGELYNEQFF. CDR3 in DNA: TGTGCCAGCAGGACCTTAGCGGGAGAACTCTACAATGAGCAGTTCTTC.

The chain joins TRBV5-1 to TRBJ2-1, with TRBD2 matching 7 bases. V shed 0 bases, J shed 7 bases, and the junction held 7 bases outside the gene matches. Germline assignment: CDR1 SGHRS and CDR2 YFSETQ. This CDR3 region has 15 residues. CDR3 sequence: CASSLEGRERNEQFF. The CDR3 DNA is TGCGCCAGCAGCTTGGAAGGGCGGGAGAGAAATGAGCAGTTCTTC. Complete variable domain (other parts from reference TRBV5-1 and TRBJ2-1): KAGVTQTPRYLIKTRGQQVTLSCSPISGHRSVSWYQQTPGQGLQFLFEYFSETQRNKGNFPGRFSGRQFSNSRSEMNVSTLELGDSALYLCASSLEGRERNEQFFGPGTRLTVL.

This clone was found a few times. The chain links TRBV29-1 to TRBJ2-7; TRBD1 might be the D (6 bases). Germline CDR1 SQVTM, CDR2 ANQGSEA. The CDR3 has 14 residues. V was shortened by 5 bases and J by 7 bases, with 21 bases between the two germline ends. The CDR3 reads CSVYREVQGREQYF. Written as DNA, the CDR3 is TGCAGCGTTTACAGGGAAGTCCAGGGTCGGGAGCAGTACTTC.

This clone appeared a few times. The chain employs TRBV7-9 and TRBJ1-1, with D perhaps TRBD1 (6 bases). Deletions cut 3 bases from V and 7 bases from J, with 9 bases between. This CDR3 is 12 amino acids long. Looked up from germline, CDR1 is SEHNR and CDR2 is FQNEAQ (reference sequence). This chain's CDR3 is CASSFGQLEAFF. The CDR3 DNA sequence: TGTGCCAGCAGCTTTGGACAGCTTGAAGCTTTCTTT.

The chain couples TRBV9 to TRBJ2-3, with 11 bases lining up with TRBD1. V shed 2 bases and J 5 bases; nucleotides not matched to a gene: 13. In germline, CDR1 is SGDLS, CDR2 YYNGEE. The CDR3 totals 18 residues. CDR3 coding DNA: TGTGCCAGCAGCGTTAGAGCCGCCGGACAGGGGGCAGGAGATACGCAGTATTTT. Translated, it gives CASSVRAAGQGAGDTQYF.

The chain has TRBV28 and TRBJ2-7; 9 bases align to TRBD1. The CDR3 sequence is 19 residues long. Trimming cost V 6 bases and J 3 bases; bases outside gene matches: 21. Germline V gene data show CDR1 as MDHEN and CDR2 as SYDVKM. CDR3 sequence: CASSPYGTGRLLGLYEQYF. The CDR3, as DNA: TGTGCCAGCAGCCCATATGGGACAGGGCGGTTACTCGGCCTCTACGAGCAGTACTTC.

The chain couples TRBV29-1 to TRBJ2-7, with 10 bases that match TRBD1. CDR1 and CDR2 (germline): SQVTM, ANQGSEA. This CDR3 region has 13 residues. Trimming took 4 bases from V and 7 from J; bases not matched to a gene: 7. The CDR3 loop is CSVGGQGSGEQYF. The DNA of the CDR3 is TGCAGCGTTGGGGGACAGGGGTCGGGGGAGCAGTACTTC.

This clone showed up just a few times. The V and J genes are TRBV28 and TRBJ2-7; unclear D gene. The germline V gene has CDR1 MDHEN and CDR2 SYDVKM. The CDR3 runs to 12 residues. Trimming shortened V by 5 bases and J by 3 bases, and 8 bases separated the two germline ends. CDR3 sequence reads: CASSLVGYEQYF. The CDR3 DNA sequence: TGTGCCAGCAGTCTCGTCGGCTACGAGCAGTACTTC.

In its sample, this clone was seen a few times. This sequence joins TRBV2 and TRBJ2-3; TRBD2 is a possible D gene (6 bases). Looked up from germline, CDR1 is SNHLY and CDR2 is FYNNEI. Trimming removed 8 bases from V and 3 bases from J, with 15 bases in between. The CDR3 runs to 14 residues. CDR3 sequence: CASRGRLETDTQYF. The CDR3 region has the DNA TGTGCCAGCCGGGGTCGACTAGAGACAGATACGCAGTATTTT. Together with reference TRBV2 and TRBJ2-3, the CDR3 gives the full variable domain: EPEVTQTPSHQVTQMGQEVILRCVPISNHLYFYWYRQILGQKVEFLVSFYNNEISEKSEIFDDQFSVERPDGSNFTLKIRSTKLEDSAMYFCASRGRLETDTQYFGPGTRLTVL.